The 29 T cell receptor beta chains below come from one sample, sequenced in a study of molecular identifiers for immune sequencing clone quantification. Each CDR3 protein gets one entry after TCRdb re-called the PCR reads with MiXCR. Among about 98,000 distinct CDR3 sequences listed, about 32% were seen once. The specimen was naive CD8+ T cells from blood, with Jurkat cell RNA spiked in. Indicated subset: FACS-sorted CD8+CD4-CCR7+CD45RA+ naive T cells. These receptors were collected from a human donor in good health. Some libraries in this study had Jurkat cell RNA spiked in.

This clonotype has a handful of counts. The chain recombines TRBV7-8 with TRBJ1-5, with D perhaps matching TRBD1 (5 bases). This CDR3 spans 13 amino acids. From germline, CDR1 is SGHVS and CDR2 FQNEAQ. Trimming cost V 5 bases and J 9 bases, with 14 bases left between them. CDR3 in amino acids: CASSRTLERPQHF. CDR3 nucleotide sequence: TGTGCCAGCAGCCGGACATTGGAGAGGCCCCAGCATTTT.

J is TRBJ2-5 and V is TRBV5-6, with unresolved D. V was pared by 1 base and J by 5 bases, with 12 bases between. This CDR3 spans 14 amino acids. Germline values: CDR1 SGHDT, CDR2 YYEEEE. DNA for the CDR3: TGTGCCAGCAGCTTGTGGCCAAGGCTTGAGACCCAGTACTTC. This translates into CASSLWPRLETQYF.

This clonotype was seen a few times. In nucleotides, the CDR3 is TGTGCCAGCAGTTACCCTTTCGGGGAAAGGGACACTGAAGCTTTCTTT. The encoded protein is CASSYPFGERDTEAFF. The V and J genes are TRBV6-6 and TRBJ1-1; D unclear. Germline V lookup: CDR1 MNHNY, CDR2 SVGAGI (reference sequence). This CDR3 comprises 16 residues. The V and J ends lost 2 bases and 3 bases respectively, with 16 bases between them.

The rearrangement joins TRBV13 to TRBJ2-3, with 10 bases identical to TRBD2. Germline lookup yields CDR1 PRHDT and CDR2 FYEKMQ (reference sequence). This CDR3 contains 18 residues. With V trimmed by 5 bases and J by 2 bases, 13 bases remained unmatched. The CDR3 DNA follows: TGTGCCAGCAGCATCAGACTACTAGCGGGAACAAACACAGATACGCAGTATTTT. It translates to CASSIRLLAGTNTDTQYF.

The genes are TRBV27 and TRBJ2-5; the D gene is possibly TRBD1 (6 bases). The CDR3 consists of 14 residues. The germline V gene has CDR1 MNHEY and CDR2 SMNVEV (reference sequence). Trimming cost V 6 bases and J 2 bases, with 13 bases left between them. This CDR3 reads CASRRQGRQETQYF. The CDR3 DNA is TGTGCCAGCAGAAGGCAGGGGCGGCAAGAGACCCAGTACTTC.

The sample holds a few counts of this clonotype. The rearrangement uses TRBV5-4 and TRBJ2-7; D is unclear. CDR3 length: 14 residues. In germline, CDR1 is SGHNT, CDR2 YYREEE (reference sequence). The germline V and J ends were trimmed by 4 bases and 6 bases, with 17 bases remaining between them. CDR3 in DNA: TGTGCCAGCAGCGCCTGGACCCTTCCGCGCGAGCAGTACTTC. Translating gives CASSAWTLPREQYF. The variable domain in full, with the rest retrieved from reference TRBV5-4 and TRBJ2-7, is ETGVTQSPTHLIKTRGQQVTLRCSSQSGHNTVSWYQQALGQGPQFIFQYYREEENGRGNFPPRFSGLQFPNYSSELNVNALELDDSALYLCASSAWTLPREQYFGPGTRLTVT.

In its sample, this clonotype was seen once. The chain combines TRBV19 with TRBJ2-1; TRBD1 or TRBD2 may be the D gene (6 bases each). CDR1 and CDR2 from the germline V gene are LNHDA and SQIVND (reference sequence). The CDR3 consists of 16 residues. Trimming stripped 7 bases from V and 7 bases from J, with 23 bases between. CDR3: CASKAWDIGGGNEQFF. The DNA for the CDR3 is TGTGCCAGTAAAGCGTGGGACATTGGAGGAGGGAATGAGCAGTTCTTC.

The chain combines TRBV9 with TRBJ2-6, with 9 nucleotides matching TRBD2. Germline assignment: CDR1 SGDLS and CDR2 YYNGEE. The V and J ends lost 0 bases and 0 bases, in that order; junction bases with no gene match: 10. The CDR3 has 20 amino acids. The CDR3 bases are TGTGCCAGCAGCGTAGGGTGGGGCGCGGGGGGGAGCTCTGGGGCCAACGTCCTGACTTTC. It encodes CASSVGWGAGGSSGANVLTF.

The genes are TRBV4-3 and TRBJ2-3; D is undetermined. In germline, CDR1 is LGHNA, CDR2 YSLEER. Trimming removed 0 bases at V and 1 base at J, with 8 bases between. The CDR3 covers 15 residues. The CDR3 loop reads CASSQEGRGTDTQYF. The CDR3 DNA sequence: TGCGCCAGCAGCCAAGAAGGAAGGGGCACAGATACGCAGTATTTT.

In its sample, this clonotype was seen a few times. The chain couples TRBV4-3 to TRBJ1-1; unclear D gene. This CDR3 comprises 15 residues. V lost 1 base to trimming and J lost 6 bases, with 15 bases between them. The germline V gene encodes CDR1 LGHNA and CDR2 YSLEER. CDR3 in amino acids: CASSQGEGFMAEAFF. CDR3 sequence (DNA): TGCGCCAGCAGCCAAGGAGAGGGTTTTATGGCTGAAGCTTTCTTT.

The table lists this clonotype with many counts. CDR3 DNA sequence: TGCGCCAGCAGCCAAGTTGCGGACTATTACAATGAGCAGTTCTTC. It specifies CASSQVADYYNEQFF. The V call is TRBV4-1, the J call TRBJ2-1; the D gene is possibly TRBD2 (6 bases). This CDR3 comprises 15 residues. The V gene lost 1 base and the J gene lost 4 bases, with 11 bases spanning the gap. CDR1 is MGHRA and CDR2 is YSYEKL in the germline V gene.

This clonotype turned up a few times. The chain carries TRBV19 and TRBJ1-1; D unclear. V lost 3 bases and J 3 bases, leaving 8 bases between the germline ends. Germline CDR1 and CDR2: LNHDA and SQIVND (reference sequence). There are 13 residues in the CDR3. The CDR3 sequence: CASSIQGYTEAFF. CDR3 in DNA: TGTGCCAGTAGTATTCAAGGGTACACTGAAGCTTTCTTT.

V usage is TRBV7-2 and J usage is TRBJ2-2; D gene uncertain. Trimming cost V 3 bases and J 2 bases, with 13 bases left between them. Per germline, CDR1 SGHTA and CDR2 FQGNSA. The CDR3 has 16 residues. The CDR3 bases are TGTGCCAGCAGCTTTGCGAGGTGGGGAAACACCGGGGAGCTGTTTTTT. Amino acid sequence: CASSFARWGNTGELFF. Looking up the rest from reference TRBV7-2 and TRBJ2-2 gives the full variable domain: GAGVSQSPSNKVTEKGKDVELRCDPISGHTALYWYRQSLGQGLEFLIYFQGNSAPDKSGLPSDRFSAERTGGSVSTLTIQRTQQEDSAVYLCASSFARWGNTGELFFGEGSRLTVL.

The CDR3 nucleotides read TGTGCCAGCACGGGCTCAGCGGTGGAGCAGTACTTC. It codes for CASTGSAVEQYF. The chain combines TRBV2 with TRBJ2-7; tentatively, D is TRBD2 (5 bases). The V gene lost 7 bases and the J gene lost 7 bases, with 14 bases spanning the gap. The CDR3 is 12 residues long. CDR1 and CDR2 from the germline V gene are SNHLY and FYNNEI.

A word on this clonotype: Relative to the germline gene, one junction end is altered; a read error may explain this. DNA of the CDR3: TGTGGCAGCAGTCCCCGTCACAGACCCTACGAGCAGTACTTC. Protein sequence: CGSSPRHRPYEQYF. V is TRBV28 and J is TRBJ2-7; D is uncertain. The CDR3 is 14 residues long. CDR1 is MDHEN, CDR2 SYDVKM, per germline.

Only a few counts were recorded for this clonotype. This chain connects TRBV20-1 to TRBJ2-7; the D is unclear. Trimming took off 4 bases at V and 4 bases at J, with 14 bases between the two ends. This CDR3 contains 13 residues. Germline CDR1 and CDR2: DFQATT and SNEGSKA (reference sequence). CDR3 residues: CSAMAENTYEQYF. In nucleotides, the CDR3 is TGCAGTGCTATGGCGGAAAACACATACGAGCAGTACTTC.

In regard to this clonotype: This clone may be a read error of a much larger clone one base away. The chain is built from TRBV28 and TRBJ2-7; the D gene is possibly TRBD1 (6 bases). Germline V gives CDR1 MDHEN, CDR2 SYDVKM. The germline V and J ends were trimmed by 5 bases and 4 bases, with 18 bases remaining between them. There are 15 residues in the CDR3. CDR3 sequence reads: CASSQTAGARYEQYF. The CDR3 DNA reads as TGTGCCAGCAGTCAAACGGCAGGGGCCCGATACGAGCAGTACTTC.

This clonotype was recorded once. A much larger clonotype is one base distant, so this may be a read error. The chain couples TRBV5-1 to TRBJ1-5, with D perhaps TRBD1 (5 bases). The germline V gene has CDR1 SGHRS and CDR2 YFSETQ. The germline V and J ends were trimmed by 0 bases and 2 bases, with 21 bases remaining between them. The CDR3 is 19 amino acids. The CDR3 nucleotides read TGCGCCAGCAGCTTGGGCCCAGCAGGGAAGGGGTATTGCAATCAGCCCCAGCATTTT. This gives the protein CASSLGPAGKGYCNQPQHF.

Remarks on this clonotype: The junction departs from germline at one end; a sequencing error may be responsible. The chain uses TRBV4-3 and TRBJ1-5; TRBD1 might be the D (6 bases). Germline V gives CDR1 LGHNA, CDR2 YSLEER. This CDR3 contains 16 residues. The CDR3 bases are TGCGCCCGCAGCCAAGATAGTCGGACAGTCAATCAGCCCCAGCATTTT. Protein product: CARSQDSRTVNQPQHF.

This clonotype was detected only once. The V and J genes are TRBV27 and TRBJ2-3; 12 positions match TRBD2. Germline V gene data show CDR1 as MNHEY and CDR2 as SMNVEV (reference sequence). Losses at the gene ends were 5 bases for V and 1 base for J; bases not matched to a gene: 10. CDR3 length: 18 amino acids. CDR3 nucleotide sequence: TGTGCCAGCAGTATAATTCTAGCGGGAGGGCCGCGCACAGATACGCAGTATTTT. It yields the protein CASSIILAGGPRTDTQYF.

This clonotype was counted once. This may be a read error: a much more frequent sequence differs by one nucleotide. The chain combines TRBV24-1 with TRBJ2-3; D perhaps matches TRBD1 (5 bases). The J call may be faulty, since TRBJ1-5 better matches the DNA end. The CDR3 runs to 14 residues. Per the germline V gene, CDR1 is KGHDR and CDR2 is SFDVKD. Written as DNA, the CDR3 is TGTGCCACCAGTGATTTGACAGTGACAGATACGCAGCATTTT. It specifies CATSDLTVTDTQHF.

Note on this clonotype: This may arise from a read error, as a much more abundant clone is one base away. The rearrangement links TRBV13 to TRBJ2-2, with D uncertain. Germline CDR1 and CDR2: PRHDT and FYEKMQ (reference sequence). This CDR3 contains 13 residues. Trimming took 0 bases from V and 10 from J, leaving 9 bases between them. The CDR3 is CASSLGRPEELFF. CDR3 coding DNA: TGTGCCAGCAGCTTAGGCCGGCCCGAGGAGCTGTTTTTT.

This rearrangement joins TRBV9 to TRBJ2-2, with a possible D match to TRBD2 (6 bases). V was trimmed by 4 bases and J by 2 bases, leaving 9 bases between them. The CDR3 totals 14 residues. Germline V lookup: CDR1 SGDLS, CDR2 YYNGEE. The CDR3, as DNA: TGTGCCAGCAGCCCTAGCGTCAACACCGGGGAGCTGTTTTTT. Translation: CASSPSVNTGELFF.

This clonotype occurred a few times. The chain is built from TRBV6-2 or TRBV6-3 and TRBJ2-3; 8 nucleotides agree with TRBD2. J gave up 2 bases and V 4 bases, and 8 bases lay outside the gene matches. This CDR3 is 16 amino acids long. Germline values: CDR1 MNHEY, CDR2 SVGEGT. CDR3 loop: CASSLPEREITDTQYF. CDR3 nucleotides: TGTGCCAGCAGTTTACCCGAGCGGGAGATCACAGATACGCAGTATTTT.

The V call is TRBV4-3, the J call TRBJ2-3; D is unresolved. Germline V gene lookup returns CDR1 LGHNA and CDR2 YSLEER. Trimming left V 0 bases short and J 1 base short, with 8 bases between. This CDR3 comprises 15 residues. The CDR3 is CASSQDGVGTDTQYF. The CDR3, as DNA: TGCGCCAGCAGCCAAGATGGGGTTGGCACAGATACGCAGTATTTT.

This clonotype has a handful of counts. This chain links TRBV9 with TRBJ1-4; TRBD1 is a possible D gene (5 bases). This CDR3 has 13 residues. CDR1 is SGDLS and CDR2 is YYNGEE in the germline V gene. V lost 5 bases to trimming and J lost 12 bases, with 17 bases between them. The CDR3 region is CASSSGLGSELFF. CDR3 in DNA: TGTGCCAGCAGTTCGGGACTAGGGTCGGAACTGTTTTTT.

Comments on this clonotype: Mismatch with germline at one junction end may stem from a read error. The chain combines TRBV20-1 with TRBJ2-4; D uncertain. Germline-derived CDR1 and CDR2 are DFQATT and SNEGSKA (reference sequence). CDR3 length: 15 amino acids. Written as DNA, the CDR3 is TGCAGTGCTAGACAGGCCCAGGCGGCCAAAAACATTCAGCACTTC. It encodes CSARQAQAAKNIQHF.

This chain links TRBV24-1 with TRBJ2-3; maybe TRBD2 (5 bases). CDR1 and CDR2 from the germline V gene are KGHDR and SFDVKD. This CDR3 contains 15 residues. Trimming shortened V by 1 base and J by 5 bases, and 12 bases separated the two germline ends. The CDR3 coding sequence is TGTGCCACCAGTGATTTAGTGAGGGAAGGAGATACGCAGTATTTT. This codes for CATSDLVREGDTQYF.

To note about this clonotype: A clone one base away is much larger, so this may be a read error. The chain recombines TRBV7-9 with TRBJ2-3; a weak D match, TRBD1 (6 bases). The germline V gene encodes CDR1 SEHNR and CDR2 FQNEAQ (reference sequence). The CDR3 is made up of 11 amino acids. The CDR3 nucleotides read TGTGCCAACAGGGAAAAAGATATGCAGTATTTT. Amino acids: CANREKDMQYF.